The entry below describes one TCR beta chain. This sample stems from a study of blood T cell repertoires in COVID-19. Study summary: PBMCs, B-cell-depleted T cells, or T cells provided the cDNA or gDNA that made up the material.

Followed longitudinally, the Seattle patients had been enrolled during active infection. Produced via immunoSEQ multiplex PCR; TCRdb's table is partial and in-frame only. This sample has some 230,000 clones, with around four fifths found just once. Source material: peripheral blood. This TCR came from a woman over 75 with COVID-19, enrolled during active disease.

The CDR3 reads CSVEVNTYTGELFF. The CDR3 region has the DNA TGCAGCGTTGAGGTTAATACTTACACCGGGGAGCTGTTTTTT. V gene TRBV29-1 combines with J gene TRBJ2-2; D remains ambiguous. Trimming removed 3 bases from V and 3 bases from J, with 11 bases in between. This CDR3 comprises 14 residues. Looked up from germline, CDR1 is SQVTM and CDR2 is ANQGSEA.